This T cell receptor (beta chain) came from a study of blood T cells in healthy people across ages. Study-level information: Every two T cells gave about one barcoded beta molecule via template switching. Regarding the study as a whole: Per million T cells, TCR beta diversity dropped roughly linearly as age increased.

Primed by a sample-barcoded 5' primer and a J-beta primer mix, a second PCR proceeded for about 6 to 12 cycles. TCRdb ran MiXCR on the 5' RACE reads and lists one entry per CDR3 protein. Among 650,000 to 1,000,000 distinct CDR3 sequences listed, roughly 35% were seen once. About this clonotype itself: No antigen is known for it.

RNA extraction gave at least 5 micrograms of total RNA per sample. This TCR derives from a man aged 18 to 30 in good health. Sequencing was performed on blood.

CDR3 in amino acids: CARGALDSNQPQHF. The DNA for the CDR3 is TGTGCCAGAGGAGCCCTGGATAGCAATCAGCCCCAGCATTTT. The chain recombines TRBV21-1 with TRBJ1-5. TRBV21-1 is assigned pseudogene status. The CDR3 consists of 14 residues.